A single sample is the source of the 14 T cell receptor beta chains below, sequenced in a study of blood T cell repertoires in COVID-19. Profiling relied on immunoSEQ multiplex PCR, and the TCRdb table lists in-frame clones only, not all of them. The sample consists of approximately 300,000 clones, roughly 87% of them appearing once. Sequenced sample: PBMCs or T cells enriched from blood (not recorded which). The receptors derive from a woman between 25 and 40 years old who had recovered from COVID-19.

The CDR3 sequence is CASSSPNRGRDYEQYF. The CDR3 coding sequence is TGCGCCAGCAGCTCACCGAACAGGGGGCGCGATTACGAGCAGTACTTC. The chain uses TRBV5-1 and TRBJ2-7; 9 bases map to TRBD1. The CDR3 has 16 amino acids. Germline loops: CDR1 SGHRS, CDR2 YFSETQ. With 3 bases clipped from V and 4 bases from J, the junction kept 11 bases outside the gene matches.

CDR3 protein: CASSSPPTDNSGNTIYF. DNA for the CDR3: TGTGCCAGCAGCTCCCCTCCGACGGACAACTCTGGAAACACCATATATTTT. This sequence joins TRBV7-9 and TRBJ1-3; possible D gene TRBD1, 5 bases. CDR1 is SEHNR and CDR2 is FQNEAQ in the germline V gene (reference sequence). Between the trimmed V and J ends, which lost 4 bases and 0 bases, there was a span of 16 bases. The CDR3 contains 17 residues.

This clone was observed a few times. The J gene is TRBJ1-6, the V gene TRBV11-3; D is perhaps TRBD1 (6 bases). Trimming shortened V by 5 bases and J by 4 bases, and 15 bases separated the two germline ends. The germline V gene encodes CDR1 SGHNT and CDR2 YENEEA. The CDR3 runs to 16 residues. The CDR3 coding sequence is TGTGCCAGCAGCGCCGCAGGACAGCCGTATAATTCACCCCTCCACTTT. Translation: CASSAAGQPYNSPLHF.

The rearrangement joins TRBV9 to TRBJ1-1; D gene unclear. This CDR3 has 16 amino acids. Germline V gene sequence: CDR1 SGDLS, CDR2 YYNGEE. The ends were cut back, 0 bases at V and 3 bases at J, with 15 bases in the middle. In DNA, the CDR3 is TGTGCCAGCAGCGTAGGTCACCGGGGTCGAGACACTGAAGCTTTCTTT. Its translation: CASSVGHRGRDTEAFF.

The chain employs TRBV2 and TRBJ1-4, with 7 bases identical to TRBD1. Germline V CDR1 and CDR2: SNHLY, FYNNEI. Trimming cost V 6 bases and J 7 bases; bases outside gene matches: 8. The CDR3 totals 14 residues. Written as DNA, the CDR3 is TGTGCCAGCAGCCAGACAGGGAGTAGTGAAAAACTGTTTTTT. Its translation is CASSQTGSSEKLFF.

V usage is TRBV7-3 and J usage is TRBJ1-1; 8 bases line up with TRBD1. Germline CDR1 reads SGHTA; CDR2 reads FQGTGA. With V trimmed by 5 bases and J by 4 bases, 3 bases remained unmatched. The CDR3 extends over 13 amino acids. CDR3 DNA sequence: TGTGCCAGCAGCATAGGACAGGGCACTGAAGCTTTCTTT. This encodes CASSIGQGTEAFF.

The gene calls are TRBV3-1 (or the pseudogene TRBV3-2) and TRBJ2-3; TRBD1 matches at 9 bases. This CDR3 has 16 residues. Looked up from germline, CDR1 is LGHDT and CDR2 is YNNKEL (reference sequence). J lost 6 bases, V lost 0 bases, and 7 bases had no gene match. The CDR3 coding sequence is TGTGCCAGCAGCCAAGACCGGGACAGGGAGTCCGATACGCAGTATTTT. As protein: CASSQDRDRESDTQYF.

About this clone: Compared with germline, one end of the junction differs, possibly owing to a read error. This chain joins TRBV7-7 and TRBJ2-3; perhaps TRBD1 as D (6 bases). In germline, CDR1 is SSHAT, CDR2 FNYEAQ (reference sequence). The CDR3 runs 14 residues. The DNA for the CDR3 is TGTGCTAGCAGCTCGGGGACACACACAGATACGCAGTATTTT. Protein product: CASSSGTHTDTQYF.

CDR3 sequence (DNA): TGTGCCAGCAGTGCCCCGGGAGGGAGGTATGGCTACACCTTC. Translated, it gives CASSAPGGRYGYTF. This chain uses TRBV6-2 or TRBV6-3 with TRBJ1-2; no firm D call. Germline V gene data show CDR1 as MNHEY and CDR2 as SVGEGT. The V end was cut by 5 bases, the J end by 5 bases, with 15 bases between. The CDR3 consists of 14 residues.

The gene calls are TRBV6-5 and TRBJ2-3; 11 nucleotides line up with TRBD1. The V gene end was trimmed by 5 bases and the J gene end by 6 bases; junction bases not matched to a gene: 7. This CDR3 has 15 residues. The germline gives CDR1 MNHEY, CDR2 SVGAGI. The CDR3 loop is CASSRTGGTGDTQYF. CDR3 in DNA: TGTGCCAGCAGTCGGACAGGGGGCACGGGCGATACGCAGTATTTT.

The rearrangement uses TRBV2 and TRBJ2-7, with 10 positions matching TRBD1. Looked up from germline, CDR1 is SNHLY and CDR2 is FYNNEI. This CDR3 has 15 residues. Unmatched junction bases numbered 7, after V lost 5 bases and J lost 3 bases. The chain's CDR3 is CASSRSGTGDYEQYF. The DNA for the CDR3 is TGTGCCAGCAGTCGTAGTGGGACAGGGGACTACGAGCAGTACTTC.

This clone was counted a single time. The rearrangement links TRBV13 to TRBJ2-1, with 8 bases identical to TRBD2. Trimming took 5 bases from V and 5 from J; bases not matched to a gene: 8. CDR1 and CDR2 (germline): PRHDT, FYEKMQ (reference sequence). The CDR3 covers 15 residues. The CDR3: CASSPKRGRNNEQFF. The CDR3 nucleotides read TGTGCCAGCAGCCCAAAGCGGGGGCGGAACAATGAGCAGTTCTTC.

The chain has TRBV6-2 or TRBV6-3 and TRBJ2-5; possibly TRBD1 for D (7 bases). This CDR3 has 16 amino acids. Germline assignment: CDR1 MNHEY and CDR2 SVGEGT. V was shortened by 5 bases and J by 0 bases, with 16 bases between the two germline ends. Written as DNA, the CDR3 is TGTGCCAGCAGTAGGGCGACAGGGACTTACCAAGAGACCCAGTACTTC. Translation gives CASSRATGTYQETQYF.

CDR3 bases: TGTGCCAGCAGTCCCCCTCAGGGGACAGATACGCAGTATTTT. Amino acids: CASSPPQGTDTQYF. The chain carries TRBV25-1 and TRBJ2-3; maybe TRBD1 (6 bases). The CDR3 sequence is 14 residues long. With 5 bases removed from V and 3 bases from J, the gap between germline ends came to 12 bases. Germline CDR1 is MGHDK and CDR2 is SYGVNS.